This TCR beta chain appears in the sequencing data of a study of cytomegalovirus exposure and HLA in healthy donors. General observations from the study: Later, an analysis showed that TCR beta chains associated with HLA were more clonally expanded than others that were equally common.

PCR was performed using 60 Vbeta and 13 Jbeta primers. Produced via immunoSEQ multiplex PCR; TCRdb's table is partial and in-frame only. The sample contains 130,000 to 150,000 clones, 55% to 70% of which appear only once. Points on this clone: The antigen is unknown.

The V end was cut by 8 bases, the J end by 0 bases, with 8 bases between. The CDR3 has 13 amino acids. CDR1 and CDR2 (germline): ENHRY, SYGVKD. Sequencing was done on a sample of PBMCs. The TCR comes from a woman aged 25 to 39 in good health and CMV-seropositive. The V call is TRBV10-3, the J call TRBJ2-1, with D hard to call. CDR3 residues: CAIGPNSYNEQFF. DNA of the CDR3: TGTGCCATCGGTCCTAACTCCTACAATGAGCAGTTCTTC.